This T cell receptor (beta chain) was identified during a study of spatial heterogeneity in lung cancer. Looking at the study overall: More beta-chain than alpha-chain sequences were consistently detected. General observations from the study: Follow-up blood showed ubiquitous expanded tumor TCRs less than blood at resection did.

The time point: sample taken at primary tumor resection. The study sequenced unsorted whole RNA from tumor, nontumor lung or frozen PBMC. Samples were obtained from some 72 donors, all untreated early-stage non-small cell lung cancer patients. Individually, TCR cDNA molecules were each labelled with a unique molecular identifier. Each CDR3 protein gets one entry after TCRdb re-called the 5' RACE reads with MiXCR. This sample yields 50,000 to 55,000 distinct CDR3 sequences, of which less than 8.5% are seen a single time; approximately 2.6% belongs to the top ten. This clonotype occurred many times. Its antigen is as yet unknown. V lost 2 bases to trimming and J lost 10 bases, with 14 bases between them. The germline CDR1 and CDR2 sequences are LGHDT and YNNKEL (reference sequence). CDR3 length equals 13 residues.

The chain has TRBV3-1 and TRBJ1-2; D not resolved. The source is a female donor with early-stage non-small cell lung cancer. The material was PBMCs, obtained at surgery. The CDR3 bases are TGTGCCAGCAGCCAATTCGTCGGAACGTCCTACACCTTC. Translation gives CASSQFVGTSYTF.